This T cell receptor beta chain was captured by sequencing in a study of CD8+CD57+ T cells in acquired aplastic anemia (dated by TCRdb to 2017 to 2018). For the study in its entirety: DNA extracted from sorted CD4+ and CD8+ cells had a mean of approximately 3.5 ug, with a range of roughly 0.19 to 27.4 ug. Study-level results and caveats: Between patients and healthy controls, no significant difference in CD8+ Simpson's diversity was found (P=0.060). Roughly 31 CD8+ CDR3 sequences were shared between patients and controls but appeared highly expressed in patients and within their immunodominant clones.

From a lookup of the germline V gene, CDR1 and CDR2 are MNHNS and SASEGT. From cysteine to phenylalanine, the CDR3 is 14 amino acids long. This entry keeps only the CDR3 DNA: 42 bases, framed from base 1. V loses 2 bases of germline sequence and J loses 8 bases, and the interval between the two ends is 13 bases. Genomic DNA was used as template for profiling of TCR beta VDJ combinations and CDR3 sequences. TCR repertoire sequencing was run on an Illumina HiSeq 2000. For the original study's pipeline: TRBV/TRBJ rearrangement plots, CDR3 size and DJ length profiles, and Simpson's diversity index were used to evaluate the repertoires. Whichever DNA sequence was most abundant in the deep sequencing data was defined as the immunodominant clone. CDR3 amino acid sequences were checked for sharing across subjects and were also compared against the VDJdb database and published repertoires. Using fastp trimming at Q25 and MiXCR clonotype assembly, TCRdb reanalyzed the public sequencing data and kept in-frame beta chains. Here each entry gathers all rows of one CDR3 protein and keeps the most common genes and DNA. Clone size and V and J calls follow TCRdb, not the original study. The sample profile shows 250,000 to 300,000 distinct CDR3 sequences; 50% to 70% of them were found once. The ten largest make up roughly 8% of the sample.

In the study, sorted CD4+ and CD8+ blood T cells from patients with severe aplastic anemia and from healthy subjects underwent deep sequencing of TCR repertoires. Ficoll-Paque density gradient centrifugation was used to isolate peripheral blood mononuclear cells. Before DNA extraction, CD4+ and CD8+ T cells were sorted by FACS or by magnetic beads. Comments on this clonotype: Its antigen has not been determined. Base qualities are not at hand, and no much larger clone is one base apart.

The receptor's source is a human donor with severe aplastic anemia or a healthy control (not recorded which). Sample: sorted CD4+, CD8+, or CD8+CD57+ T cells (not recorded which) from PBMCs. Recombination joined TRBV6-1 with TRBJ2-1; TRBD2 is a weak D gene call, 6 bases matching. Read as DNA, the sequence is TGTGCCAGCAGTGAACCCAGGGAGGTGGATGAGCAGTTCTTC. It is translated as CASSEPREVDEQFF.